This TCR beta chain was identified during a study of T-cell memory formation after mild COVID-19. This CDR3 contains 14 residues. The V end was cut by 4 bases, the J end by 4 bases, with 10 bases between. Germline CDR1 and CDR2: MGHRA and YSYEKL. This clonotype has more than one count but fewer than ten. TCRdb processed the 5' RACE reads anew with MiXCR; each CDR3 protein has one entry. The sample yields around 300,000 distinct CDR3 sequences, 10% to 15% seen once. The TCR was taken from a man aged 18 to 35 who had mild COVID-19 (a few samples of this study predate the infection). Cell type and time point are not known. V gene TRBV4-1 combines with J gene TRBJ1-4; D is unclear. Material: PBMCs or a T cell subset sorted from them (not recorded which). CDR3 nucleotides: TGCGCCAGCAGCCCCGAGTGGGGTAATGAAAAACTGTTTTTT. Translation gives CASSPEWGNEKLFF.